Listed here are 9 T cell receptor beta chains from one sample, sequenced in a study of blood T cells in healthy people across ages. PCR was performed a second time for roughly 7 to 11 cycles using a sample-barcoded 5' primer and a J-beta primer mix. TCRdb processed the 5' RACE reads anew with MiXCR; each CDR3 protein has one entry. The table records 1.4 million or so distinct CDR3 sequences, approximately 39% of them present only once. Sequenced input: blood. These receptors were obtained from a woman between 18 and 29 years old in good health.

The J gene is TRBJ1-5, the V gene TRBV6-1; D unresolved. The length of the CDR3 is 14 residues. Germline V gives CDR1 MNHNS, CDR2 SASEGT. V gave up 3 bases and J gave up 8 bases, with 14 bases separating them. The CDR3 is CASSDPYSGKPQHF. DNA for the CDR3: TGTGCCAGCAGTGACCCATACTCCGGAAAGCCCCAGCATTTT.

The V gene is TRBV7-9, the J gene TRBJ1-4; D is unclear. CDR1 SEHNR and CDR2 FQNEAQ come from the germline V gene (reference sequence). This CDR3 is built from 16 residues. V lost 4 bases and J lost 10, with 22 bases in between. CDR3 DNA: TGTGCCAGCAGCTCCATACCTGGGATCTTCGGTGGAAAACTGTTTTTT. Its protein is CASSSIPGIFGGKLFF.

This clonotype appeared a few times. V gene TRBV29-1 combines with J gene TRBJ2-1; D perhaps matches TRBD2 (5 bases). Germline assignment: CDR1 SQVTM and CDR2 ANQGSEA. The length of the CDR3 is 13 residues. V was cut by 4 bases and J by 5 bases, with 12 bases left in between. The CDR3 loop reads CSVGSGWHNEQFF. The DNA for the CDR3 is TGCAGCGTTGGGAGCGGTTGGCACAATGAGCAGTTCTTC.

This chain joins TRBV9 and TRBJ2-6, with D hard to call. CDR1 is SGDLS, CDR2 YYNGEE, per germline. The CDR3 is 15 residues long. V was trimmed by 3 bases and J by 0 bases, leaving 7 bases between them. The CDR3 region is CASSDFSSGANVLTF. The CDR3 coding sequence is TGTGCCAGCAGCGATTTTTCCTCTGGGGCCAACGTCCTGACTTTC. Filled out from reference TRBV9 and TRBJ2-6, the complete variable domain reads DSGVTQTPKHLITATGQRVTLRCSPRSGDLSVYWYQQSLDQGLQFLIQYYNGEERAKGNILERFSAQQFPDLHSELNLSSLELGDSALYFCASSDFSSGANVLTFGAGSRLTVL.

Remarks on this clonotype: The germline gene is not matched at one end of the junction; a read error may be the cause. The chain recombines TRBV29-1 with TRBJ2-1; D not resolved. CDR3 size: 13 residues. Germline CDR1 SQVTM, CDR2 ANQGSEA. CDR3 coding DNA: TGCAGCGTTGCGATCACCCTATACACTGAGCAGTTCTTC. Translating it yields CSVAITLYTEQFF.

This clonotype appeared a single time. CDR3 sequence (DNA): TGTGCCTGGGCGGGGACAGACTACAATGAGCAGTTCTTC. Translation gives CAWAGTDYNEQFF. The chain combines TRBV30 with TRBJ2-1, with a tentative D call TRBD1 (7 bases). The germline V gene has CDR1 GTSNPN and CDR2 SVGIG (reference sequence). The V end was cut by 5 bases, the J end by 3 bases, with 11 bases between. This CDR3 region has 13 residues.

The chain is built from TRBV9 and TRBJ2-1; 10 bases are a match to TRBD2. CDR1 and CDR2 (germline): SGDLS, YYNGEE. The CDR3 has 15 residues. Losses at the gene ends were 3 bases for V and 8 bases for J; bases not matched to a gene: 8. CDR3: CASSALAGVVDEQFF. The CDR3 DNA sequence: TGTGCCAGCAGCGCTCTAGCGGGAGTAGTCGATGAGCAGTTCTTC. The full variable domain, its missing parts supplied by reference TRBV9 and TRBJ2-1, is DSGVTQTPKHLITATGQRVTLRCSPRSGDLSVYWYQQSLDQGLQFLIQYYNGEERAKGNILERFSAQQFPDLHSELNLSSLELGDSALYFCASSALAGVVDEQFFGPGTRLTVL.

The chain carries TRBV13 and TRBJ2-1; 8 positions match TRBD2. Germline assignment: CDR1 PRHDT and CDR2 FYEKMQ (reference sequence). Losses at the gene ends were 8 bases for V and 5 bases for J; bases not matched to a gene: 5. The CDR3 totals 13 residues. The CDR3 reads CASFGGGNNEQFF. CDR3 DNA sequence: TGTGCCAGCTTCGGCGGGGGGAACAATGAGCAGTTCTTC.

J is TRBJ2-5 and V is TRBV30; D is unresolved. Germline-derived CDR1 and CDR2 are GTSNPN and SVGIG (reference sequence). Between the trimmed V and J ends, which lost 2 bases and 3 bases, there was a span of 10 bases. CDR3 length: 13 amino acids. CDR3 DNA sequence: TGTGCCTGGAGTCTCTTTTCAAAAGAGACCCAGTACTTC. Its protein is CAWSLFSKETQYF.